Listed below are T cell receptor beta chains from one sample, sequenced in a study of T cell changes during pregnancy in multiple sclerosis. Sequenced by immunoSEQ multiplex PCR; TCRdb stores in-frame clones only, minus some. The table includes about 12,000 clones, 88% detected once. Sequenced material: CD8+ T cells from peripheral blood mononuclear cells, taken in the second trimester of pregnancy. These receptors all come from a female donor in good health, enrolled as a control in a pregnancy study. Each CDR3 is given without its conserved first and last residue.

v_gene	j_gene	CDR3aa
TRBV11-2	TRBJ2-7	ASSLASGGLSSYEQY
TRBV4-1	TRBJ1-6	ASSLQGIVNSPLH
TRBV14	TRBJ2-1	ASRPLSTSAGNNEQF
TRBV6-5	TRBJ1-1	ATGQGVVNTEAF
TRBV4-2	TRBJ2-2	ASSQWLSSNTGELF
TRBV4-1	TRBJ2-7	ASSQVTLAGSYEQY
TRBV25-1	TRBJ2-7	ASSDTGVREQY
TRBV7-3	TRBJ2-5	ASSFPGTSGNGETQY
TRBV7-6	TRBJ1-2	ASSLEAGTGEGRGYGYT
TRBV30	TRBJ1-2	AWTDGTSYGYT
TRBV5-5	TRBJ1-4	ASSFFGVLDEKLF
TRBV29-1	TRBJ2-1	SGAGDQIYNEQF
TRBV7-2	TRBJ2-2	ASSVQGALHTGELF
TRBV7-6	TRBJ2-7	ASSLGLAGETYEQY
TRBV19	TRBJ1-3	ASSPLTGGSGNTIY
TRBV6-1	TRBJ2-7	ASTGVFGEQY
TRBV7-6	TRBJ1-3	ASSRQGLGNTIY
TRBV29-1	TRBJ2-7	SVRTGVGEQY
TRBV13	TRBJ1-2	ASSLLGANYGYT
TRBV5-1	TRBJ1-2	ASSSGRVTYGYT
TRBV5-6	TRBJ1-5	ASSLGETGGRGPQH